This TCR beta chain is drawn from a study of response to subunit inactivated influenza vaccine. TCRdb independently ran MiXCR on the RT-PCR reads; one entry per CDR3 protein. The sample has around 570,000 distinct CDR3 sequences; about 11% are singletons. This CDR3 is 20 amino acids long. This same sample was also taken into another study, of T cells expressing NK-cell markers. That study adds: As the method of synthesis, 5'RACE template switching with UMIs yielded TCR beta cDNA.

The sequencing used PBMCs from blood, collected on the day of vaccination. The receptor comes from a man over 45 who received an inactivated influenza vaccine. The chain is built from TRBV21-1 and TRBJ1-5; TRBD1 is the table's D call, not checked against the DNA. TRBV21-1 is designated a pseudogene. CDR3 coding DNA: TGTGCCAGCCCAAGAGAAGGACAGGGGGCGAGGCTAGTGCGCAATCAGCCCCAGCATTTT. Translating gives CASPREGQGARLVRNQPQHF.